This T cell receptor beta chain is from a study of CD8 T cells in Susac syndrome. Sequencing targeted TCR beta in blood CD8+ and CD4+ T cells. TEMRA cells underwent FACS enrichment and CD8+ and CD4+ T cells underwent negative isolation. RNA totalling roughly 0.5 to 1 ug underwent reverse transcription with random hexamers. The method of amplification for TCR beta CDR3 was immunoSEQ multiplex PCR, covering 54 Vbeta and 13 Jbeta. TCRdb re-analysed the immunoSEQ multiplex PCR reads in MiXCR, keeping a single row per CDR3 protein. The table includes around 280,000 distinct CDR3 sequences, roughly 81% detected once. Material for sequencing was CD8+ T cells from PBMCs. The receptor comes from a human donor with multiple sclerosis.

Here the CDR3 DNA reads TGTGCCAGCAGGCCGGGACAGCCTAGGGTCGGGCCCCAGCATTTT. Encoded protein: CASRPGQPRVGPQHF. The rearrangement links TRBV2 to TRBJ1-5, with 7 bases identical to TRBD1. The CDR3 runs to 15 residues. J lost 9 bases, V lost 6 bases, and 14 bases had no gene match. The germline gives CDR1 SNHLY, CDR2 FYNNEI. The variable domain in full, completed from reference TRBV2 and TRBJ1-5, reads EPEVTQTPSHQVTQMGQEVILRCVPISNHLYFYWYRQILGQKVEFLVSFYNNEISEKSEIFDDQFSVERPDGSNFTLKIRSTKLEDSAMYFCASRPGQPRVGPQHFGDGTRLSIL.